Listed below are T cell receptor beta chains from one sample, sequenced in a study of blood T cell repertoires in COVID-19. The repertoire was sequenced with immunoSEQ multiplex PCR; TCRdb's copy has only in-frame clones and lacks some. The sample lists about 160,000 clones, 70% to 90% occurring once. The sample was peripheral blood. The receptors shown here come from a man aged 65-85 years with acute or convalescent COVID-19. The CDR3 runs from the conserved cysteine through the conserved F or W. A D gene is named only where the DNA matches it firmly. Clone sizes are given selectively: once, few, many, or a class where the clone is expanded.

J gene: TRBJ1-1
V gene: TRBV7-2
clone size: few
D gene: TRBD1
CDR3 length: 14
CDR3 protein: CASSSDREVIEAFF
CDR3 DNA: TGTGCCAGCAGCTCAGACAGGGAGGTCATTGAAGCTTTCTTT

J gene: TRBJ2-5
V gene: TRBV5-4
clone size: -
D gene: TRBD1
CDR3 length: 14
CDR3 protein: CASSRDRVLGTQYF
CDR3 DNA: TGTGCCAGCAGCCGGGACAGGGTGTTGGGGACCCAGTACTTC

J gene: TRBJ2-5
V gene: TRBV2
clone size: -
D gene: -
CDR3 length: 13
CDR3 protein: CASSEITIETQYF
CDR3 DNA: TGTGCCAGCAGTGAAATCACTATAGAGACCCAGTACTTC

J gene: TRBJ2-2
V gene: TRBV3-1/TRBV3-2
clone size: -
D gene: TRBD2
CDR3 length: 16
CDR3 protein: CASSHGLAGRTGELFF
CDR3 DNA: TGTGCCAGCAGCCACGGACTAGCGGGACGCACCGGGGAGCTGTTTTTT

J gene: TRBJ2-3
V gene: TRBV24-1
clone size: -
D gene: TRBD1
CDR3 length: 17
CDR3 protein: CATRSQMGQGATDTQYF
CDR3 DNA: TGTGCCACCAGATCTCAGATGGGACAGGGAGCAACAGATACGCAGTATTTT

J gene: TRBJ1-5
V gene: TRBV28
clone size: -
D gene: -
CDR3 length: 15
CDR3 protein: CASSLRQGNGQPQHF
CDR3 DNA: TGTGCCAGCAGTTTACGGCAGGGAAATGGTCAGCCCCAGCATTTT

J gene: TRBJ1-3
V gene: TRBV10-3
clone size: few
D gene: -
CDR3 length: 14
CDR3 protein: CAISGRDSGNTIYF
CDR3 DNA: TGTGCCATCAGTGGCAGGGACTCTGGAAACACCATATATTTT

J gene: TRBJ2-1
V gene: TRBV7-9
clone size: -
D gene: TRBD2
CDR3 length: 16
CDR3 protein: CASSSTSGISYNEQFF
CDR3 DNA: TGTGCCAGCAGCTCGACTAGCGGGATCTCCTACAATGAGCAGTTCTTC

J gene: TRBJ1-4
V gene: TRBV27
clone size: -
D gene: TRBD1
CDR3 length: 15
CDR3 protein: CASSPGTGGREKLFF
CDR3 DNA: TGTGCCAGCAGTCCCGGGACAGGGGGAAGGGAAAAACTGTTTTTT

J gene: TRBJ2-3
V gene: TRBV6-4
clone size: -
D gene: TRBD1
CDR3 length: 16
CDR3 protein: CASNPRRGRVPDTQYF
CDR3 DNA: TGTGCCAGCAATCCTCGTAGGGGGCGCGTGCCAGATACGCAGTATTTT

J gene: TRBJ2-3
V gene: TRBV19
clone size: -
D gene: TRBD2
CDR3 length: 15
CDR3 protein: CASSIGLAITDTQYF
CDR3 DNA: TGTGCCAGTAGTATAGGACTAGCGATCACAGATACGCAGTATTTT

J gene: TRBJ1-3
V gene: TRBV30
clone size: -
D gene: -
CDR3 length: 12
CDR3 protein: CAWSQGGDTIYF
CDR3 DNA: TGTGCCTGGAGCCAGGGAGGAGACACCATATATTTT

J gene: TRBJ2-1
V gene: TRBV9
clone size: -
D gene: TRBD2
CDR3 length: 16
CDR3 protein: CASSGVGGSSYNEQFF
CDR3 DNA: TGTGCCAGCAGCGGGGTGGGAGGGAGCTCCTACAATGAGCAGTTCTTC

J gene: TRBJ2-2
V gene: TRBV6-6
clone size: -
D gene: -
CDR3 length: 15
CDR3 protein: CASRPPGQNTGELFF
CDR3 DNA: TGTGCCAGCAGGCCCCCGGGACAGAACACCGGGGAGCTGTTTTTT

J gene: TRBJ2-1
V gene: TRBV28
clone size: -
D gene: TRBD2
CDR3 length: 16
CDR3 protein: CASSPSGTSGYNEQFF
CDR3 DNA: TGTGCCAGCAGTCCCAGCGGGACTAGCGGTTACAATGAGCAGTTCTTC

J gene: TRBJ1-5
V gene: TRBV27
clone size: -
D gene: TRBD1
CDR3 length: 15
CDR3 protein: CASSATGFYNQPQHF
CDR3 DNA: TGTGCCAGCAGCGCGACAGGGTTTTACAATCAGCCCCAGCATTTT

J gene: TRBJ2-4
V gene: TRBV28
clone size: -
D gene: TRBD2
CDR3 length: 17
CDR3 protein: CASSLPSGSPPRHIQYF
CDR3 DNA: TGTGCCAGCAGTTTACCTAGCGGGAGCCCCCCACGACACATTCAGTACTTC

J gene: TRBJ2-1
V gene: TRBV9
clone size: -
D gene: -
CDR3 length: 14
CDR3 protein: CASSVAGVLNEQFF
CDR3 DNA: TGTGCCAGCAGCGTAGCGGGAGTTCTCAATGAGCAGTTCTTC

J gene: TRBJ2-1
V gene: TRBV28
clone size: -
D gene: TRBD2
CDR3 length: 19
CDR3 protein: CASSHPTIRLAGGDNEQFF
CDR3 DNA: TGTGCCAGCAGTCACCCCACCATTAGACTAGCGGGAGGGGACAATGAGCAGTTCTTC

J gene: TRBJ1-6
V gene: TRBV3-1/TRBV3-2
clone size: -
D gene: TRBD1
CDR3 length: 14
CDR3 protein: CASSRDRVGSPLHF
CDR3 DNA: TGTGCCAGCAGCCGGGACAGGGTGGGATCACCCCTCCACTTT

J gene: TRBJ2-2
V gene: TRBV7-3
clone size: -
D gene: -
CDR3 length: 15
CDR3 protein: CASSFAGPNTGELFF
CDR3 DNA: TGTGCCAGCAGCTTTGCGGGACCCAACACCGGGGAGCTGTTTTTT

J gene: TRBJ2-1
V gene: TRBV6-1
clone size: -
D gene: TRBD2
CDR3 length: 15
CDR3 protein: CASSEAGLARGDPFF
CDR3 DNA: TGTGCCAGCAGTGAAGCGGGACTAGCGAGGGGCGATCCGTTCTTC

J gene: TRBJ1-2
V gene: TRBV6-5
clone size: -
D gene: TRBD1
CDR3 length: 15
CDR3 protein: CASSDGTGGFYGYTF
CDR3 DNA: TGTGCCAGCAGCGATGGGACAGGGGGGTTCTATGGCTACACCTTC

J gene: TRBJ1-6
V gene: TRBV29-1
clone size: -
D gene: TRBD1
CDR3 length: 14
CDR3 protein: CSVQATGVDSPLHF
CDR3 DNA: TGCAGCGTCCAAGCGACAGGGGTGGATTCACCCCTCCACTTT

J gene: TRBJ2-1
V gene: TRBV7-9
clone size: -
D gene: TRBD2
CDR3 length: 17
CDR3 protein: CASRGVAGANSYNEQFF
CDR3 DNA: TGTGCCAGCAGAGGGGTAGCGGGAGCGAACTCCTACAATGAGCAGTTCTTC

J gene: TRBJ1-2
V gene: TRBV10-3
clone size: -
D gene: TRBD1
CDR3 length: 14
CDR3 protein: CAIRGQGSNYGYTF
CDR3 DNA: TGTGCCATCAGGGGACAGGGATCTAACTATGGCTACACCTTC

J gene: TRBJ2-5
V gene: TRBV20-1
clone size: -
D gene: TRBD2
CDR3 length: 11
CDR3 protein: CSAALAPTQYF
CDR3 DNA: TGCAGTGCCGCACTAGCGCCGACCCAGTACTTC

J gene: TRBJ2-3
V gene: TRBV11-3
clone size: -
D gene: -
CDR3 length: 15
CDR3 protein: CASSLGLGQGDTQYF
CDR3 DNA: TGTGCCAGCAGCTTAGGGCTTGGCCAGGGTGATACGCAGTATTTT

J gene: TRBJ1-1
V gene: TRBV5-6
clone size: -
D gene: -
CDR3 length: 11
CDR3 protein: CASSLGLEAFF
CDR3 DNA: TGTGCCAGCAGCTTGGGGCTTGAAGCTTTCTTT

J gene: TRBJ2-7
V gene: TRBV30
clone size: -
D gene: -
CDR3 length: 14
CDR3 protein: CAWAAGVIPYEQYF
CDR3 DNA: TGTGCCTGGGCCGCAGGGGTCATTCCCTACGAGCAGTACTTC

J gene: TRBJ2-7
V gene: TRBV5-1
clone size: -
D gene: -
CDR3 length: 14
CDR3 protein: CASSLSGGTYEQYF
CDR3 DNA: TGCGCCAGCAGCTTGTCAGGGGGGACCTACGAGCAGTACTTC

J gene: TRBJ1-1
V gene: TRBV28
clone size: -
D gene: TRBD1
CDR3 length: 15
CDR3 protein: CASSTRGRGYTEAFF
CDR3 DNA: TGTGCCAGCAGTACCAGGGGGCGCGGGTACACTGAAGCTTTCTTT

J gene: TRBJ1-2
V gene: TRBV6-2/TRBV6-3
clone size: -
D gene: -
CDR3 length: 11
CDR3 protein: CASSYEIGYTF
CDR3 DNA: TGTGCCAGCAGTTACGAGATAGGCTACACCTTC

J gene: TRBJ2-6
V gene: TRBV10-3
clone size: -
D gene: TRBD2
CDR3 length: 17
CDR3 protein: CAIRGTSGRSGANVLTF
CDR3 DNA: TGTGCCATCAGGGGGACTAGCGGGAGGTCCGGGGCCAACGTCCTGACTTTC

J gene: TRBJ1-2
V gene: TRBV6-5
clone size: -
D gene: TRBD1
CDR3 length: 14
CDR3 protein: CASSEDRTFYGYTF
CDR3 DNA: TGTGCCAGCAGCGAGGACAGGACCTTCTATGGCTACACCTTC

J gene: TRBJ1-2
V gene: TRBV6-2/TRBV6-3
clone size: -
D gene: -
CDR3 length: 14
CDR3 protein: CASSHPDRYYGYTF
CDR3 DNA: TGTGCCAGCAGTCACCCGGACAGATACTATGGCTACACCTTC

J gene: TRBJ2-7
V gene: TRBV14
clone size: -
D gene: TRBD2
CDR3 length: 16
CDR3 protein: CASSQDRKRGVHEQYF
CDR3 DNA: TGTGCCAGCAGCCAAGATCGGAAGCGGGGGGTCCACGAGCAGTACTTC

J gene: TRBJ1-5
V gene: TRBV6-5
clone size: few
D gene: -
CDR3 length: 15
CDR3 protein: CASSPLGSSNQPQHF
CDR3 DNA: TGTGCCAGCAGCCCCTTGGGGAGTAGCAATCAGCCCCAGCATTTT

J gene: TRBJ2-1
V gene: TRBV5-1
clone size: few
D gene: TRBD2
CDR3 length: 16
CDR3 protein: CASSLWTGTSDTEQFF
CDR3 DNA: TGCGCCAGCAGCTTGTGGACCGGGACTAGCGACACTGAGCAGTTCTTC

J gene: TRBJ2-5
V gene: TRBV6-1
clone size: -
D gene: TRBD2
CDR3 length: 16
CDR3 protein: CASSDPLAGVGETQYF
CDR3 DNA: TGTGCCAGCAGTGACCCTCTAGCGGGAGTGGGGGAGACCCAGTACTTC

J gene: TRBJ2-7
V gene: TRBV5-1
clone size: -
D gene: TRBD2
CDR3 length: 16
CDR3 protein: CASSLASGRRTYEQYF
CDR3 DNA: TGCGCCAGCAGCTTGGCCAGCGGGAGAAGGACCTACGAGCAGTACTTC

J gene: TRBJ2-5
V gene: TRBV6-2/TRBV6-3
clone size: -
D gene: TRBD2
CDR3 length: 15
CDR3 protein: CASSFLTSGKETQYF
CDR3 DNA: TGTGCCAGCAGTTTCCTGACTAGCGGTAAAGAGACCCAGTACTTC

J gene: TRBJ2-5
V gene: TRBV18
clone size: -
D gene: -
CDR3 length: 14
CDR3 protein: CASSLNSPQETQYF
CDR3 DNA: TGTGCCAGCTCACTCAACTCCCCCCAAGAGACCCAGTACTTC

J gene: TRBJ1-1
V gene: TRBV30
clone size: -
D gene: TRBD1
CDR3 length: 14
CDR3 protein: CAWSPRTGITEAFF
CDR3 DNA: TGTGCCTGGTCCCCGAGGACAGGCATCACTGAAGCTTTCTTT

J gene: TRBJ2-3
V gene: TRBV7-2
clone size: -
D gene: -
CDR3 length: 18
CDR3 protein: CASSIRPRGRGRPDTQYF
CDR3 DNA: TGTGCCAGCAGCATCCGGCCTCGGGGTCGCGGGCGACCAGATACGCAGTATTTT

J gene: TRBJ1-5
V gene: TRBV11-2
clone size: -
D gene: TRBD1
CDR3 length: 13
CDR3 protein: CASSQTGDQPQHF
CDR3 DNA: TGTGCCAGCAGCCAAACAGGGGATCAGCCCCAGCATTTT

J gene: TRBJ1-1
V gene: TRBV28
clone size: -
D gene: TRBD1
CDR3 length: 15
CDR3 protein: CASNPRQGSNTEAFF
CDR3 DNA: TGTGCCAGCAACCCAAGACAGGGTTCGAACACTGAAGCTTTCTTT

J gene: TRBJ2-7
V gene: TRBV7-9
clone size: few
D gene: TRBD2
CDR3 length: 16
CDR3 protein: CASSLTTSGSSYEQYF
CDR3 DNA: TGTGCCAGCAGCTTAACCACTAGCGGGAGTTCCTACGAGCAGTACTTC

J gene: TRBJ1-4
V gene: TRBV28
clone size: -
D gene: TRBD1
CDR3 length: 15
CDR3 protein: CASSPARGTNEKLFF
CDR3 DNA: TGTGCCAGCAGTCCCGCCAGGGGGACTAATGAAAAACTGTTTTTT

J gene: TRBJ2-7
V gene: TRBV19
clone size: many
D gene: -
CDR3 length: 15
CDR3 protein: CASSIENSRLYEQYF
CDR3 DNA: TGTGCCAGTAGTATAGAGAACTCGAGACTGTACGAGCAGTACTTC

J gene: TRBJ2-2
V gene: TRBV9
clone size: -
D gene: -
CDR3 length: 16
CDR3 protein: CASSVGLVGNTGELFF
CDR3 DNA: TGTGCCAGCAGCGTAGGACTAGTGGGAAACACCGGGGAGCTGTTTTTT

J gene: TRBJ2-1
V gene: TRBV6-4
clone size: -
D gene: TRBD2
CDR3 length: 17
CDR3 protein: CASSEKAGGQAYNEQFF
CDR3 DNA: TGTGCCAGCAGTGAAAAAGCGGGAGGGCAGGCGTACAATGAGCAGTTCTTC

J gene: TRBJ1-4
V gene: TRBV14
clone size: -
D gene: TRBD1
CDR3 length: 15
CDR3 protein: CASSQGLGGGEKLFF
CDR3 DNA: TGTGCCAGCAGCCAAGGATTAGGGGGCGGTGAAAAACTGTTTTTT

J gene: TRBJ2-3
V gene: TRBV5-1
clone size: -
D gene: TRBD1
CDR3 length: 16
CDR3 protein: CASSLSRDRATDTQYF
CDR3 DNA: TGCGCCAGCAGCTTATCCCGGGACAGGGCCACAGATACGCAGTATTTT

J gene: TRBJ2-5
V gene: TRBV19
clone size: -
D gene: -
CDR3 length: 14
CDR3 protein: CASSQGGGAETQYF
CDR3 DNA: TGTGCCAGTAGTCAGGGAGGAGGGGCGGAGACCCAGTACTTC